This is a list of T cell receptor beta chains from one sample in a study of T cells in Graves' hyperthyroidism and ophthalmopathy. MiXCR was run by TCRdb on the multiplex PCR reads, yielding one entry per CDR3 protein. The sample holds more than 300,000 distinct CDR3 sequences, about 13% seen once. The sample consisted of blood. The receptors shown here come from a woman under 30 with Graves' hyperthyroidism. CDR3s include the opening cysteine and the closing phenylalanine or tryptophan. The order of the fields is D gene, clone size, V gene, J gene, CDR3 DNA, CDR3 protein. The D gene is left open where the match is weak. A clone size is listed for some rows: how often the clone was seen (once, few, many), or a class if it is expanded.

TRBD1	many	TRBV27	TRBJ2-7	TGTGCCAGCAGCATTTCAGGGACAGGGGAAAGCAACGAGCAGTACTTC	CASSISGTGESNEQYF
NA	many	TRBV7-2	TRBJ2-3	TGTGCCAGCAGCTTAGAGCCGGGAACTATCACAGATACGCAGTATTTT	CASSLEPGTITDTQYF
TRBD1	NA	TRBV6-1	TRBJ1-2	TGTGCCAGCAGCCAGGGACAGCTCTATGGCTACACCTTC	CASSQGQLYGYTF
TRBD1	many	TRBV5-1	TRBJ2-7	TGCGCCAGCAGCTTACCACAGGGGGGCTACGAGCAGTACTTC	CASSLPQGGYEQYF
NA	many	TRBV28	TRBJ1-1	TGTGCCAGCAGTTCGGGCGGCACGCTGAACACTGAAGCTTTCTTT	CASSSGGTLNTEAFF
NA	NA	TRBV25-1	TRBJ2-1	TGTGCCAGCAGTGATTCATGGAGGCAGTTCTTC	CASSDSWRQFF
NA	many	TRBV5-6	TRBJ2-7	TGTGCCAGCAGCTTATCCCGGGGACCGCCATTCTACGAGCAGTACTTC	CASSLSRGPPFYEQYF
NA	many	TRBV18	TRBJ1-1	TGTGCCAGCTCACCATACACTTCGAACACTGAAGCTTTCTTT	CASSPYTSNTEAFF
NA	many	TRBV7-2	TRBJ2-3	TGTGCCAGCAGCCGTAGCGGTGGCACAGATACGCAGTATTTT	CASSRSGGTDTQYF
NA	many	TRBV12-3/TRBV12-4	TRBJ2-1	TGTGCCAGCAGTCCTAGTGTTAATGAGCAGTTCTTC	CASSPSVNEQFF
NA	many	TRBV6-1	TRBJ2-1	TGTGCCAGCAGTGAATATAGGATTATTAGCTCCTACAATGAGCAGTTCTTC	CASSEYRIISSYNEQFF
NA	many	TRBV28	TRBJ1-2	TGTGCCAGCAGTCAGTCCGTGAGGACCCCTAACTATGGCTACACCTTC	CASSQSVRTPNYGYTF
TRBD2	many	TRBV18	TRBJ2-7	TGTGCCAGCCCGCGTGGAGCGGGAGTGGTGGGGCAGTACTTC	CASPRGAGVVGQYF